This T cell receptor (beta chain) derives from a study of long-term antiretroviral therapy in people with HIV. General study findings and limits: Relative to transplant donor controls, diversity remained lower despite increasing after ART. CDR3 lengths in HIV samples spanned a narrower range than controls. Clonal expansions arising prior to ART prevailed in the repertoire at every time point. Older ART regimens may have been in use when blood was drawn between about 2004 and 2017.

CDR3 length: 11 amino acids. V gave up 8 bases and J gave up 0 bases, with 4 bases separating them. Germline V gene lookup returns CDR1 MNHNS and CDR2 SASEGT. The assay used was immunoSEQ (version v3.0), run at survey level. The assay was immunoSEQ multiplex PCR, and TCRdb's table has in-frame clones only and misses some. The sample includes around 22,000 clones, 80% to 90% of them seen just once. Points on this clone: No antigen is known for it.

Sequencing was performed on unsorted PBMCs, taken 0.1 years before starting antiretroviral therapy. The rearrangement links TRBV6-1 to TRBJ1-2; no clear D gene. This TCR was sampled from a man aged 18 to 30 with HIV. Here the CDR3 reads CASRTNYGYTF. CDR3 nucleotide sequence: TGTGCCAGCCGAACTAACTATGGCTACACCTTC.